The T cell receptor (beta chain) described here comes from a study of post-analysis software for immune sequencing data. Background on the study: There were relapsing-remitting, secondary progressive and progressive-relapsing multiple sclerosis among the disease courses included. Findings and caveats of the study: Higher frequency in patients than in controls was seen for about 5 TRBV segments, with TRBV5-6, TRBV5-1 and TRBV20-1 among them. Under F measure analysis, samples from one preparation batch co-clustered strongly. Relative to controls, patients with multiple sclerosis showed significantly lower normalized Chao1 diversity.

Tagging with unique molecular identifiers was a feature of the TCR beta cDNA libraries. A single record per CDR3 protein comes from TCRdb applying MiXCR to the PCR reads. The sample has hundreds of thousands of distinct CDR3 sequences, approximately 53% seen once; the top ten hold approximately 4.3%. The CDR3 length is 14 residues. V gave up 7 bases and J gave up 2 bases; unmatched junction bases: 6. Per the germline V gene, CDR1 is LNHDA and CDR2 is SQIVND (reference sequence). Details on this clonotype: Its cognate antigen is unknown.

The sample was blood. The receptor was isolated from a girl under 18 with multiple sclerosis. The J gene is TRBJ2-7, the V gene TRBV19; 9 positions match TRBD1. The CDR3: CASTSGTGPYEQYF. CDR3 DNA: TGTGCCAGTACATCCGGGACAGGGCCCTACGAGCAGTACTTC.